Listed below are T cell receptor beta chains from one sample, sequenced in a study of blood T cell repertoires in COVID-19. Sequencing used immunoSEQ multiplex PCR; TCRdb keeps in-frame clones, though not all of them. The repertoire holds about 99,000 clones, with roughly nine tenths as singletons. The material sequenced was peripheral blood. The receptor source for this set is a woman older than 75 in a cohort sampled during active COVID-19. Each CDR3 is given with its conserved first and last residue. The order of the fields is CDR3 protein, J gene, V gene.

CDR3aa: CATSDPGQGGASNQPQHF
j_gene: TRBJ1-5
v_gene: TRBV24-1

CDR3aa: CASSPGTGMSEQFF
j_gene: TRBJ2-1
v_gene: TRBV7-7

CDR3aa: CASSLAGTVNTEAFF
j_gene: TRBJ1-1
v_gene: TRBV5-6

CDR3aa: CASSQREISNTGELFF
j_gene: TRBJ2-2
v_gene: TRBV18

CDR3aa: CASSFNPGSTDTQYF
j_gene: TRBJ2-3
v_gene: TRBV7-2

CDR3aa: CASSRGATNTGELFF
j_gene: TRBJ2-2
v_gene: TRBV2

CDR3aa: CASSFVDRYNEQFF
j_gene: TRBJ2-1
v_gene: TRBV28

CDR3aa: CASKGLAGVDEQFF
j_gene: TRBJ2-1
v_gene: TRBV25-1

CDR3aa: CASTPSGRGYNEQFF
j_gene: TRBJ2-1
v_gene: TRBV19

CDR3aa: CASSQIRGLEYNEQFF
j_gene: TRBJ2-1
v_gene: TRBV5-1

CDR3aa: CASSGGAANFNEQFF
j_gene: TRBJ2-1
v_gene: TRBV9

CDR3aa: CASSRGGQDTQYF
j_gene: TRBJ2-3
v_gene: TRBV3-1/TRBV3-2

CDR3aa: CAISDDLGGAGTYEQYF
j_gene: TRBJ2-7
v_gene: TRBV10-3

CDR3aa: CASSPRTGGNEQFF
j_gene: TRBJ2-1
v_gene: TRBV5-1

CDR3aa: CASSQVGGQNSPLHF
j_gene: TRBJ1-6
v_gene: TRBV4-2

CDR3aa: CASSVAGNTEAFF
j_gene: TRBJ1-1
v_gene: TRBV9

CDR3aa: CASSRYPPGGADNQPQHF
j_gene: TRBJ1-5
v_gene: TRBV19

CDR3aa: CASSPLASGIGELFF
j_gene: TRBJ2-2
v_gene: TRBV5-8

CDR3aa: CASLPSGANVLTF
j_gene: TRBJ2-6
v_gene: TRBV12-3/TRBV12-4

CDR3aa: CASSQLKPVINEQFF
j_gene: TRBJ2-1
v_gene: TRBV27

CDR3aa: CASSSPGTSGIDGELFF
j_gene: TRBJ2-2
v_gene: TRBV28

CDR3aa: CASSLGGTGEYEQYF
j_gene: TRBJ2-7
v_gene: TRBV7-9

CDR3aa: CSASSTESYGYTF
j_gene: TRBJ1-2
v_gene: TRBV20-1

CDR3aa: CATSKQGALTDTQYF
j_gene: TRBJ2-3
v_gene: TRBV24-1

CDR3aa: CASVGAGATSGNTIYF
j_gene: TRBJ1-3
v_gene: TRBV28

CDR3aa: CASSLLLTTEAFF
j_gene: TRBJ1-1
v_gene: TRBV5-1

CDR3aa: CASGTGTPYEQYF
j_gene: TRBJ2-7
v_gene: TRBV5-1

CDR3aa: CASSQDAGRQYF
j_gene: TRBJ2-7
v_gene: TRBV3-1/TRBV3-2

CDR3aa: CASSYAQGVSTGELFF
j_gene: TRBJ2-2
v_gene: TRBV6-5

CDR3aa: CASSPQGLGQFF
j_gene: TRBJ2-1
v_gene: TRBV12-3/TRBV12-4

CDR3aa: CASSQKITNPIQPQHF
j_gene: TRBJ1-5
v_gene: TRBV3-1/TRBV3-2

CDR3aa: CASAQGDAHTIYF
j_gene: TRBJ1-3
v_gene: TRBV3-1/TRBV3-2

CDR3aa: CASSLNRDTEAFF
j_gene: TRBJ1-1
v_gene: TRBV19

CDR3aa: CASSLGRALSGANVLTF
j_gene: TRBJ2-6
v_gene: TRBV28

CDR3aa: CASSISGIQFAWSTEAFF
j_gene: TRBJ1-1
v_gene: TRBV19

CDR3aa: CASSLVQGLTYGYTF
j_gene: TRBJ1-2
v_gene: TRBV5-1

CDR3aa: CASSPTVGLAGYEQYF
j_gene: TRBJ2-7
v_gene: TRBV3-1/TRBV3-2

CDR3aa: CASSRAGGNQPQHF
j_gene: TRBJ1-5
v_gene: TRBV5-5

CDR3aa: CASSQVQGLNTEAFF
j_gene: TRBJ1-1
v_gene: TRBV4-2

CDR3aa: CATSSAAGSSYEQYF
j_gene: TRBJ2-7
v_gene: TRBV15

CDR3aa: CATSRPSTGVYGYTF
j_gene: TRBJ1-2
v_gene: TRBV15

CDR3aa: CASSQDPASNEQFF
j_gene: TRBJ2-1
v_gene: TRBV14

CDR3aa: CASSLRGRDYTEAFF
j_gene: TRBJ1-1
v_gene: TRBV7-9

CDR3aa: CASSVTPSETGELFF
j_gene: TRBJ2-2
v_gene: TRBV9

CDR3aa: CASTTSGGVSYNEQFF
j_gene: TRBJ2-1
v_gene: TRBV7-9

CDR3aa: CASRYIGTNQPQHF
j_gene: TRBJ1-5
v_gene: TRBV6-6

CDR3aa: CASSGRASDWELFF
j_gene: TRBJ2-2
v_gene: TRBV11-3

CDR3aa: CATSWGGAENEQFF
j_gene: TRBJ2-1
v_gene: TRBV19

CDR3aa: CASSQVGGSGHTGELFF
j_gene: TRBJ2-2
v_gene: TRBV3-1/TRBV3-2

CDR3aa: CASSDPRGDYGYTF
j_gene: TRBJ1-2
v_gene: TRBV25-1

CDR3aa: CSVEDPGDEQFF
j_gene: TRBJ2-1
v_gene: TRBV29-1

CDR3aa: CAGFAESSYEQYF
j_gene: TRBJ2-7
v_gene: TRBV2

CDR3aa: CSAQTPGTGELFF
j_gene: TRBJ2-2
v_gene: TRBV29-1

CDR3aa: CTSSHPTPKGEETQYF
j_gene: TRBJ2-5
v_gene: TRBV1

CDR3aa: CASSLGLAATYNEQFF
j_gene: TRBJ2-1
v_gene: TRBV7-9